These 21 T cell receptor beta chains were all obtained from the same sample, sequenced in a study of human T cells and chemical hapten exposure. Single cDNA molecules in the library carried unique molecular identifiers attached during preparation. TCRdb reprocessed the reads via MiXCR and lists one record per CDR3 protein. The sample lists about 120,000 distinct CDR3 sequences; about 8.9% were seen once. Unfractionated whole blood yielded total RNA. Sequenced sample: whole blood. Receptors were obtained from a human donor in good health. Some clones in this sample may be carry-over from other donors' samples.

To note about this clonotype: Given a much more abundant clone one base away, this may be a read error. CDR3 DNA: TGCAGCGTGAGAGAGGCAGGGAGGAACACTGAAGCTTTCTTT. This translates into CSVREAGRNTEAFF. The chain joins TRBV29-1 to TRBJ1-1; maybe TRBD1 (5 bases). Germline V CDR1 and CDR2: SQVTM, ANQGSEA. The V gene lost 6 bases and the J gene lost 1 base, with 15 bases spanning the gap. The CDR3 runs to 14 residues.

CDR3 DNA: TGTGCCAGTAGTCCGGGACAGACTAGCAATCAGCCCCAGCATTTT. Its protein product is CASSPGQTSNQPQHF. V usage is TRBV19 and J usage is TRBJ1-5; 7 bases agree with TRBD1. V lost 5 bases, J lost 0 bases, and 4 bases stayed unmatched. This CDR3 spans 15 amino acids. Germline loops: CDR1 LNHDA, CDR2 SQIVND (reference sequence).

This clonotype occurred a few times. The chain couples TRBV24-1 to TRBJ2-2; D is perhaps TRBD1 (6 bases). V was trimmed by 9 bases and J by 0 bases, leaving 10 bases between them. Germline values: CDR1 KGHDR, CDR2 SFDVKD. This CDR3 has 14 residues. The CDR3 loop is CATGGHSNTGELFF. CDR3 bases: TGTGCCACCGGGGGACACTCGAACACCGGGGAGCTGTTTTTT.

This clonotype was counted only a few times. The genes are TRBV20-1 and TRBJ2-1; D gene unclear. V was clipped by 6 bases and J by 0 bases, with 9 bases between them. Per the germline V gene, CDR1 is DFQATT and CDR2 is SNEGSKA (reference sequence). There are 13 residues in the CDR3. CDR3 sequence reads: CSADRPSYNEQFF. The CDR3 DNA reads TGCAGTGCCGACCGTCCCTCCTACAATGAGCAGTTCTTC.

The chain links TRBV28 to TRBJ2-7, with a weak D call TRBD1 (7 bases). This CDR3 is built from 15 residues. Trimming pared 5 bases from V and 4 bases from J, leaving 18 bases between. Germline-derived CDR1 and CDR2 are MDHEN and SYDVKM. CDR3 in amino acids: CASSQTTQGRYEQYF. CDR3 sequence (DNA): TGTGCCAGCAGTCAGACTACACAGGGGAGGTACGAGCAGTACTTC.

This clonotype was counted between two and nine times. J is TRBJ2-6 and V is TRBV2, with 7 bases identical to TRBD2. CDR3 length: 20 amino acids. J gave up 0 bases and V 2 bases, and 13 bases lay outside the gene matches. Germline values: CDR1 SNHLY, CDR2 FYNNEI. CDR3 coding DNA: TGTGCCAGCAGTGAATGGGAGGGTCTCAGGGAAATCTCTGGGGCCAACGTCCTGACTTTC. The encoded protein is CASSEWEGLREISGANVLTF. Combining the CDR3 with reference TRBV2 and TRBJ2-6 gives the whole variable domain EPEVTQTPSHQVTQMGQEVILRCVPISNHLYFYWYRQILGQKVEFLVSFYNNEISEKSEIFDDQFSVERPDGSNFTLKIRSTKLEDSAMYFCASSEWEGLREISGANVLTFGAGSRLTVL.

This clonotype was counted many times. The chain employs TRBV7-9 and TRBJ1-2, with 10 bases lining up with TRBD1. The CDR3 has 14 residues. CDR1 is SEHNR and CDR2 is FQNEAQ in the germline V gene (reference sequence). J gave up 3 bases and V 4 bases, and 2 bases lay outside the gene matches. The CDR3 here is CASSSGQGYYGYTF. The CDR3 nucleotides read TGTGCCAGCAGCTCGGGACAGGGGTACTATGGCTACACCTTC.

There are many counts of this clonotype. The chain has TRBV6-4 and TRBJ2-3, with 8 bases lining up with TRBD1. In germline, CDR1 is MRHNA, CDR2 SNTAGT. Trimming took 0 bases from V and 2 from J; bases not matched to a gene: 4. The CDR3 has 16 amino acids. In nucleotides, the CDR3 is TGTGCCAGCAGTGACTCAGGACAGGGCCACACAGATACGCAGTATTTT. Encoded protein: CASSDSGQGHTDTQYF.

The chain employs TRBV11-2 and TRBJ1-1; unclear D gene. Germline CDR1 is SGHAT and CDR2 is FQNNGV. V lost 5 bases, J lost 5 bases, and 12 bases lay in between. The CDR3 sequence is 13 residues long. As DNA, the CDR3 is TGTGCCAGCAGCGCCTTGACTCTAACTGAAGCTTTCTTT. Translating it yields CASSALTLTEAFF.

This clonotype was counted only a few times. Compared with germline, one end of the junction differs, possibly owing to a read error. This sequence joins TRBV5-4 and TRBJ2-1, with 7 bases lining up with TRBD1. CDR1 is SGHNT and CDR2 is YYREEE in the germline V gene (reference sequence). CDR3 size: 15 residues. The CDR3 coding sequence is TGTGCCAGCACCTTGGACAGGACCTCCTACAATGAGCAGTTCTTC. Protein sequence: CASTLDRTSYNEQFF.

This clonotype was detected many times. The J gene is TRBJ1-5, the V gene TRBV7-2, with no clear D. V was trimmed by 3 bases and J by 5 bases, leaving 14 bases between them. Germline V gene lookup returns CDR1 SGHTA and CDR2 FQGNSA. This CDR3 has 15 residues. As DNA, the CDR3 is TGTGCCAGCAGCTTTGGTTTGAGGGAGGATCAGCCCCAGCATTTT. Amino acids: CASSFGLREDQPQHF.

The J gene is TRBJ2-1, the V gene TRBV6-5; 9 bases agree with TRBD2. From germline, CDR1 is MNHEY and CDR2 SVGAGI. This CDR3 has 17 residues. The ends lost 3 bases at V and 4 bases at J; junction bases unmatched: 10. The CDR3 region has the DNA TGTGCCAGCAGTTATCACGAATCGAGCGGGGGGTACAATGAGCAGTTCTTC. Its protein product is CASSYHESSGGYNEQFF.

With respect to this clonotype: A read error may explain this, as a much larger clone is one base away. The chain couples TRBV12-3 or TRBV12-4 to TRBJ2-6, with D maybe TRBD2 (6 bases). CDR3 length equals 20 residues. The CDR3 DNA sequence: TGTGCCAGCAGTTACGGGAGAATGCGGGACGAGAGCTCTGGGTCCAACGTCCTGACTTTC. This codes for CASSYGRMRDESSGSNVLTF.

V gene TRBV5-1 combines with J gene TRBJ2-2; 10 bases agree with TRBD2. With 0 bases clipped from V and 6 bases from J, the junction kept 8 bases outside the gene matches. Germline V gives CDR1 SGHRS, CDR2 YFSETQ. CDR3 size: 17 residues. The CDR3 nucleotides read TGCGCCAGCAGCTTGGCCGAAGCGGGGGGGCCTGCCGGGGAGCTGTTTTTT. Its translation is CASSLAEAGGPAGELFF.

The V and J genes are TRBV6-6 and TRBJ2-3; the D is unclear. Trimming pared 8 bases from V and 6 bases from J, leaving 9 bases between. CDR1 MNHNY and CDR2 SVGAGI come from the germline V gene (reference sequence). This CDR3 spans 11 amino acids. CDR3 DNA sequence: TGTGCCAGCGGCCCCGATGATACGCAGTATTTT. Translating gives CASGPDDTQYF.

This clonotype was found a few times. The gene calls are TRBV5-4 and TRBJ2-7, with 14 bases lining up with TRBD2. CDR3 length: 17 amino acids. Trimming at V came to 3 bases and at J to 1 base, leaving 6 bases not matched to a gene. CDR1 SGHNT and CDR2 YYREEE come from the germline V gene (reference sequence). As DNA, the CDR3 is TGTGCCAGCAGCTGGGGACTAGCGGGAGTCGGGTCCTACGAGCAGTACTTC. This encodes CASSWGLAGVGSYEQYF.

This chain connects TRBV5-1 to TRBJ2-7, with 8 bases fitting TRBD1. Trimming cost V 3 bases and J 5 bases; bases outside gene matches: 7. Germline-derived CDR1 and CDR2 are SGHRS and YFSETQ. The CDR3 is made up of 14 amino acids. This CDR3 is CASSSDRAKDEQYF. In DNA, the CDR3 is TGCGCCAGCAGCTCGGACAGGGCTAAGGACGAGCAGTACTTC.

This clonotype showed up many times. The chain is built from TRBV2 and TRBJ2-7, with a possible D match to TRBD1 (5 bases). The CDR3 extends over 15 amino acids. The germline gives CDR1 SNHLY, CDR2 FYNNEI. Trimming took 4 bases from V and 2 from J, leaving 15 bases between them. CDR3 protein: CASSGFQGSTYEQYF. CDR3 DNA: TGTGCCAGCAGTGGCTTTCAGGGTTCTACCTACGAGCAGTACTTC.

The J gene is TRBJ1-2, the V gene TRBV12-3 or TRBV12-4; maybe TRBD1 (5 bases). Trimming took 3 bases from V and 3 from J, leaving 11 bases between them. The CDR3 consists of 14 residues. The CDR3 loop reads CASSLAGLDYGYTF. For the CDR3, the DNA is TGTGCCAGCAGTTTGGCAGGGCTTGACTATGGCTACACCTTC.

This clonotype was recorded many times. The V call is TRBV10-3, the J call TRBJ2-1, with TRBD2 matching over 7 bases. CDR3 size: 16 residues. Germline trimming cut 7 bases from V and 4 bases from J; bases unmatched to any gene: 13. Germline loops: CDR1 ENHRY, CDR2 SYGVKD. CDR3: CAITEGGEGIYNEQFF. CDR3 coding DNA: TGTGCCATCACCGAGGGAGGGGAGGGAATTTACAATGAGCAGTTCTTC.

This clonotype was detected many times. The CDR3 DNA sequence: TGTGCCAGCAGCTTAGCCCTCCGGGATTCACCCCTCCACTTT. Its translation is CASSLALRDSPLHF. This chain joins TRBV7-8 and TRBJ1-6; D is unresolved. Germline V lookup: CDR1 SGHVS, CDR2 FQNEAQ. Trimming stripped 0 bases from V and 8 bases from J, with 8 bases between. This CDR3 is 14 amino acids long. Looking up the rest from reference TRBV7-8 and TRBJ1-6 gives the full variable domain: GAGVSQSPRYKVAKRGQDVALRCDPISGHVSLFWYQQALGQGPEFLTYFQNEAQLDKSGLPSDRFFAERPEGSVSTLKIQRTQQEDSAVYLCASSLALRDSPLHFGNGTRLTVT.